This TCR beta chain was recovered during a study of T cells in Graves' hyperthyroidism and ophthalmopathy. Diagnosis of hyperthyroidism was new in patients aged 18 to 65, and its duration was under 2 months. Diagnosis rested on symptoms, serum thyroxine and TRAb, thyroid ultrasound, and orbital computed tomography. PBMCs were obtained from 10 ml fresh peripheral blood. What was amplified from RNA transcripts were TCR beta CDR3 regions. TCR CDR3 underwent first-round RT-PCR with the HTBI primer set. TCRdb processed the multiplex PCR reads anew with MiXCR; each CDR3 protein has one entry. The table lists around 700,000 distinct CDR3 sequences, 30% to 40% of them singletons. This clonotype was seen a few times. A much larger clonotype is one base distant, so this may be a read error. This CDR3 has 14 residues. V was clipped by 6 bases and J by 4 bases, with 15 bases between them. Germline V gene sequence: CDR1 ENHRY, CDR2 SYGVKD.

The sequenced sample consisted of blood. V is TRBV10-3 and J is TRBJ1-2; D might be TRBD1 (6 bases). The sequence was obtained from a woman aged 40 to 50 with Graves' hyperthyroidism. CDR3 in amino acids: CAISDEQGFYGYTF. Here the CDR3 DNA reads TGTGCCATCAGCGACGAACAGGGCTTCTATGGCTACACCTTC.